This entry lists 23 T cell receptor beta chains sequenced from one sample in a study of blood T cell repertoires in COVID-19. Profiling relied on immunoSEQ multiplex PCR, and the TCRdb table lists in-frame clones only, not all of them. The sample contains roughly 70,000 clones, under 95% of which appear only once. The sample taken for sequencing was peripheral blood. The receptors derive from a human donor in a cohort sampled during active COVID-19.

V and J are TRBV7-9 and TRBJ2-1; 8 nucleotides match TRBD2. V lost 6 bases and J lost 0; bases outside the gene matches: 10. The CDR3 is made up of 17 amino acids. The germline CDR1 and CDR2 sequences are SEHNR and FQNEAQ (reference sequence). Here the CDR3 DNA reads TGTGCCAGCAGTCGGACTAGCCTTCTACTCTCCTACAATGAGCAGTTCTTC. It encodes CASSRTSLLLSYNEQFF. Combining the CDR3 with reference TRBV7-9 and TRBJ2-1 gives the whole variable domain DTGVSQNPRHKITKRGQNVTFRCDPISEHNRLYWYRQTLGQGPEFLTYFQNEAQLEKSRLLSDRFSAERPKGSFSTLEIQRTEQGDSAMYLCASSRTSLLLSYNEQFFGPGTRLTVL.

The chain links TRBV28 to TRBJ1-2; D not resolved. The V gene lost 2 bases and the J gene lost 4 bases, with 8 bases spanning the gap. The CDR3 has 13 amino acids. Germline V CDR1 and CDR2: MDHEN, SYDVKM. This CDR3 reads CASSLTGVYGYTF. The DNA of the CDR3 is TGTGCCAGCAGTTTAACCGGGGTCTATGGCTACACCTTC.

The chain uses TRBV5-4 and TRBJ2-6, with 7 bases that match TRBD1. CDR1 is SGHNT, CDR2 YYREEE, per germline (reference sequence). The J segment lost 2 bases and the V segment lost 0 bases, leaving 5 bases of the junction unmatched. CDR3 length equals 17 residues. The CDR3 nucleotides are TGTGCCAGCAGCTTGGCCCTCGGACAGGCTGGGGCCAACGTCCTGACTTTC. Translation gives CASSLALGQAGANVLTF.

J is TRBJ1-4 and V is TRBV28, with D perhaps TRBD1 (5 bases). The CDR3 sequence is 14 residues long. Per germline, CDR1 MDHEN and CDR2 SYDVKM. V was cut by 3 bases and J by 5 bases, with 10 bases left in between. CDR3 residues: CASSLGGENEKLFF. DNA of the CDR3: TGTGCCAGCAGTTTGGGGGGGGAGAATGAAAAACTGTTTTTT.

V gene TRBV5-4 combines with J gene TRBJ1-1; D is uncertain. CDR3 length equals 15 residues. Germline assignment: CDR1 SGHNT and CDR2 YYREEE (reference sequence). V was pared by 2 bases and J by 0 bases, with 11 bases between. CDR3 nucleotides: TGTGCCAGCAGCTTCGGATGGGCCGTGAACACTGAAGCTTTCTTT. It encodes CASSFGWAVNTEAFF.

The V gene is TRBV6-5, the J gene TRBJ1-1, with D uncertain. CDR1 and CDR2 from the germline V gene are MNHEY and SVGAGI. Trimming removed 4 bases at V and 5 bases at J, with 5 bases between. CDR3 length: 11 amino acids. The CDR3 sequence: CASSSLTEAFF. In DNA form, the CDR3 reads TGTGCCAGCAGTTCCCTTACTGAAGCTTTCTTT.

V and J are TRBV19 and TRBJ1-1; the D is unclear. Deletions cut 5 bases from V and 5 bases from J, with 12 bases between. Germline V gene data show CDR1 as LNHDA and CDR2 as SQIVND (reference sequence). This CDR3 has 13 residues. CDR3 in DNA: TGTGCCAGTAGTCCCAGAGCAGGTACTGAAGCTTTCTTT. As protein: CASSPRAGTEAFF.

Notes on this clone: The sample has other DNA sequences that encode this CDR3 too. Written as DNA, the CDR3 is TGCGCCAGCAGCTTGGACAGGAACACTGAAGCTTTCTTT. It yields the protein CASSLDRNTEAFF. J is TRBJ1-1 and V is TRBV5-1; D is ambiguous. The germline V gene has CDR1 SGHRS and CDR2 YFSETQ. The length of the CDR3 is 13 residues. Trimming removed 0 bases from V and 1 base from J, with 4 bases in between.

The CDR3 region has the DNA TGTGCCAGCAGCTTGGCGGGGATCAGGGGCTACACCTTC. Protein product: CASSLAGIRGYTF. The chain joins TRBV5-6 to TRBJ1-2, with D unclear. The CDR3 totals 13 residues. Germline V gene sequence: CDR1 SGHDT, CDR2 YYEEEE. Trimming took 0 bases from V and 8 from J, leaving 11 bases between them.

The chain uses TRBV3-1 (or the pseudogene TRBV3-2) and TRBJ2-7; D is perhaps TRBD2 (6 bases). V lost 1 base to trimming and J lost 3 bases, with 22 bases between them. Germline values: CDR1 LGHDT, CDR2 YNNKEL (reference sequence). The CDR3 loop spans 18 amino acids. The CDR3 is CASSQGRWEALRDYEQYF. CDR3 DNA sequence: TGTGCCAGCAGCCAAGGGCGATGGGAGGCCCTCCGAGACTACGAGCAGTACTTC.

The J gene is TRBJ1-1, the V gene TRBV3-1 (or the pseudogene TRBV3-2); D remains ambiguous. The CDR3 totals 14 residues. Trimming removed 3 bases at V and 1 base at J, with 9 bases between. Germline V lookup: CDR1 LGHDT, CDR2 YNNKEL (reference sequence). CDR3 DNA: TGTGCCAGCAGCCAGCGTGGCGGGAACACTGAAGCTTTCTTT. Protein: CASSQRGGNTEAFF.

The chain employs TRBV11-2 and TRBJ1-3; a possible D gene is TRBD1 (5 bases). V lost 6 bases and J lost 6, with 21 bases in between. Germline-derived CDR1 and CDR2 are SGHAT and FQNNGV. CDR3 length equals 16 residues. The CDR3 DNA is TGTGCCAGCAGTTCTATGATGGGGCGGACGTTAAACACCATATATTTT. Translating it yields CASSSMMGRTLNTIYF. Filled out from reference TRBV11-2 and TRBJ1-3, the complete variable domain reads EAGVAQSPRYKIIEKRQSVAFWCNPISGHATLYWYQQILGQGPKLLIQFQNNGVVDDSQLPKDRFSAERLKGVDSTLKIQPAKLEDSAVYLCASSSMMGRTLNTIYFGEGSWLTVV.

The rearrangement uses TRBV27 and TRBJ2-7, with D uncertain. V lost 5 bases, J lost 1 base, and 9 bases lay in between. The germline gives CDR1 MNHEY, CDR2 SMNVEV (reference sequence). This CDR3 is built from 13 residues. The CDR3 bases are TGTGCCAGCAGTGTACACGTTTCCTACGAGCAGTACTTC. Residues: CASSVHVSYEQYF.

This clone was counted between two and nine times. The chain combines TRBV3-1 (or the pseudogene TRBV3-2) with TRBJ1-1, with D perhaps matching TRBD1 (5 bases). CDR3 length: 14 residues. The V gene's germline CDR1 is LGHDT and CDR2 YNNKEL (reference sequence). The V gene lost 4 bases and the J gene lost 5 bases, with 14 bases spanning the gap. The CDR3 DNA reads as TGTGCCAGCAGCCTTCGTCAGGGTGAGACTGAAGCTTTCTTT. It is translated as CASSLRQGETEAFF.

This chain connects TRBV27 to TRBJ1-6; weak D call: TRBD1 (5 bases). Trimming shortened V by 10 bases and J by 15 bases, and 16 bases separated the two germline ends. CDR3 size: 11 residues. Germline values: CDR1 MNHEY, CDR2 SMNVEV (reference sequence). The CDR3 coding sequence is TGTGCCACCAGGGACTTAGGGCGCCTCCACTTT. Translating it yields CATRDLGRLHF.

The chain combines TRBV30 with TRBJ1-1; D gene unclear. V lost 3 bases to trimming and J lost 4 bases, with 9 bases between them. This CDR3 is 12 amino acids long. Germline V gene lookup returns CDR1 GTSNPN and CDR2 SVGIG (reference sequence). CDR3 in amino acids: CAWRRRGTEAFF. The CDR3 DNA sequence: TGTGCCTGGAGAAGACGGGGCACTGAAGCTTTCTTT.

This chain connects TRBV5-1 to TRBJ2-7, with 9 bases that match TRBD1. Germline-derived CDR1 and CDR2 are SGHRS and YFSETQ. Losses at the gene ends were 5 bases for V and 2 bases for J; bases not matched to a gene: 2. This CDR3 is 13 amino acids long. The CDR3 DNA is TGCGCCAGCAGGGGACAGGGAACCTACGAGCAGTACTTC. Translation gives CASRGQGTYEQYF.

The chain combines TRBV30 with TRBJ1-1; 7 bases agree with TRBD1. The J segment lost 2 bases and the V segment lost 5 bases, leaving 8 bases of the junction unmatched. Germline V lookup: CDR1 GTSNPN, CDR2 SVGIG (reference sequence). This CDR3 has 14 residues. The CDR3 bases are TGTGCCTGGGTTGGGGGGACAGTAAACACTGAAGCTTTCTTT. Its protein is CAWVGGTVNTEAFF.

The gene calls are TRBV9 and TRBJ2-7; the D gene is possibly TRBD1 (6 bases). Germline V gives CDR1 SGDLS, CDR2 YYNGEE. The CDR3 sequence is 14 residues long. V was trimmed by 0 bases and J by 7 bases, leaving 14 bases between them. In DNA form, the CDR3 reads TGTGCCAGCAGCGTAGATGGGGGCGCACGGGAGCAGTACTTC. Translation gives CASSVDGGAREQYF.

The CDR3 bases are TGCGCCAGCAGCCAAGATGGATGGGGACAGCCGAGCTATGGCTACACCTTC. It encodes CASSQDGWGQPSYGYTF. This chain connects TRBV4-1 to TRBJ1-2; 7 bases match TRBD1. The CDR3 extends over 17 amino acids. Germline CDR1 MGHRA, CDR2 YSYEKL. V lost 0 bases, J lost 4 bases, and 11 bases stayed unmatched.

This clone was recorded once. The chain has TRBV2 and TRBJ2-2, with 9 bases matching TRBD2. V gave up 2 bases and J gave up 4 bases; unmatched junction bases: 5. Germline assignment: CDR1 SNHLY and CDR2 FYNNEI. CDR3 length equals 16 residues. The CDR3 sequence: CASSERDSGGTGELFF. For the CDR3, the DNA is TGTGCCAGCAGTGAAAGGGATAGCGGGGGCACCGGGGAGCTGTTTTTT. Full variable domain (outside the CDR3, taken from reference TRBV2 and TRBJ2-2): EPEVTQTPSHQVTQMGQEVILRCVPISNHLYFYWYRQILGQKVEFLVSFYNNEISEKSEIFDDQFSVERPDGSNFTLKIRSTKLEDSAMYFCASSERDSGGTGELFFGEGSRLTVL.

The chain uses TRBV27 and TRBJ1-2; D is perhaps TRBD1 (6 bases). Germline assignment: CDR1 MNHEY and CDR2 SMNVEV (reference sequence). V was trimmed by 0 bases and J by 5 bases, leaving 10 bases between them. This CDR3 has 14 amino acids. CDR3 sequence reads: CASSLSARGYGYTF. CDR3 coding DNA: TGTGCCAGCAGTTTATCGGCCAGGGGATATGGCTACACCTTC.

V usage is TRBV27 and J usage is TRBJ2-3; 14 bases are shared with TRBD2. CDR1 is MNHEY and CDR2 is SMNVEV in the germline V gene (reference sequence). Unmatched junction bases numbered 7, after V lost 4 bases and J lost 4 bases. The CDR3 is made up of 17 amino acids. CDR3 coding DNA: TGTGCCAGCAGTTCCTTCGGGACTAGCGGGGGAGCAGATACGCAGTATTTT. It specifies CASSSFGTSGGADTQYF.